The entry that follows covers one TCR beta chain sequence. No antigen is known for it. The data are from a study of identifying expanded T cells in peripheral blood. Study findings and constraints: Differentially abundant clones: approximately 1.3 between replicates, around 16 at roughly 15 days, approximately 18 at four. Roughly two-week clone count variance significantly increased as total template count grew.

Sequenced by immunoSEQ multiplex PCR; TCRdb stores in-frame clones only, minus some. This table has 95,000 to 150,000 clones, around four fifths appearing once. Trimming took off 2 bases at V and 2 bases at J, with 18 bases between the two ends. Germline V CDR1 and CDR2: SGHAT, FQNNGV. This CDR3 spans 17 amino acids. Healthy donors had no documented immune events, such as infections, while sampled. V is TRBV11-2 and J is TRBJ2-5, with D tentatively TRBD2 (7 bases). This TCR was recovered from a person aged 18 to 75 in good health. The specimen was blood. The CDR3 DNA sequence: TGTGCCAGCAGCTTAATTGGGGGGGCCTTAAGGCAAGAGACCCAGTACTTC. It encodes CASSLIGGALRQETQYF.